This T cell receptor (beta chain) was profiled in a study of OX40 agonist ivuxolimab in advanced cancers. In the study overall: The costimulatory receptor OX40 (CD134) was targeted by ivuxolimab, a fully human IgG2 agonistic monoclonal antibody. Intravenous ivuxolimab was administered to patients every 2 weeks at six dose levels: 0.01, 0.1, 0.3, 1.5, 3 and 10 mg/kg. Of the roughly 51 patients in dose escalation, about 20 had hepatocellular carcinoma, some 15 had melanoma, 9 had renal cell carcinoma and 9 had head and neck cancer. A male proportion of roughly 85% and a mean age of approximately 62 years, ranging from roughly 23 to 79, were recorded for the dose-escalation cohort. Prior anti-PD-1, anti-PD-L1 or anti-CTLA-4 therapy was permitted, and checkpoint inhibitors had been received by 30% to 40% of dose-escalation patients. Three dose-escalation patients achieved partial responses, one with hepatocellular carcinoma and two with cutaneous melanoma. The point of sequencing TCRbeta in the periphery was to test whether ivuxolimab changed TCR sequence diversity and drove clonal T-cell expansion. The paper describes the monotherapy dose-escalation part (N = 52 patients) of the phase I trial of ivuxolimab. What the study reported, not specific to this receptor: In the 0.1-3.0 mg/kg groups, partial responders had among the lowest normalized peripheral clonal expansion, particularly in CD8+ T cells. Low levels of normalized T-cell clonal expansion were also seen in some patients who did not respond. At doses of 0.1 to 3.0 mg/kg, clonal expansion of both CD4+ and CD8+ T cells in blood was seen between baseline and week 6. On average, CD8+ T cells showed more expanded clones than CD4+ T cells after ivuxolimab. Which antigens the clonally expanded peripheral T cells were specific for was not determined.

The trial excluded patients who had a history of autoimmune disease or were on systemic immunosuppression. Peripheral blood for TCR sequencing was collected from all dose cohorts at baseline, on cycle 4 day 1, and on cycle 7 day 1. Samples came from an open-label, multicenter, first-in-human phase I dose-escalation trial of ivuxolimab. The trial enrolled adults with locally advanced or metastatic head and neck squamous cell, hepatocellular, melanoma or renal cell carcinoma. CD4+ and CD8+ T cells were sorted separately from peripheral blood before TCR sequencing. The germline V gene (reference sequence) gives CDR1 as MNHEY and CDR2 as SMNVEV. Including cysteine and phenylalanine, the CDR3 has 15 amino acids. Only the CDR3 DNA stays, 45 bases, in frame from base 1. Relative to germline, V is missing 4 bases and J is missing 6 bases, with 7 bases of the junction outside any gene match. Genomic DNA was isolated from the sorted cells so that the TCRbeta CDR3 region could be sequenced. TCRbeta CDR3 regions were sequenced using the immunoSEQ Assay. TCRdb stores this immuneACCESS table with in-frame sequences only. Part of the clones is absent; in the studies checked, under half of the shortfall reflects unresolved V genes, and no reason is known for the rest. This sample gives 75,000 to 95,000 clones in total; 65% to 90% of them show up just once. The top ten clonotypes cover about 3% of the sample.

This clone was counted a few times. What antigen it recognizes has not been identified. No base qualities exist here, and no much larger clone lies one base off it. The source was CD4+ or CD8+ T cells sorted from blood, collected in a trial of the OX40 agonist ivuxolimab. The sequence came from an adult with an advanced solid tumor such as melanoma, head and neck, liver or kidney cancer. This receptor chain uses TRBV27 and TRBJ2-5; 11 central nucleotides agree with TRBD1. The bases read TGTGCCAGCAGTTCCCAGGGACAGGGGGTAAAGACCCAGTACTTC. Its translation reads: CASSSQGQGVKTQYF.